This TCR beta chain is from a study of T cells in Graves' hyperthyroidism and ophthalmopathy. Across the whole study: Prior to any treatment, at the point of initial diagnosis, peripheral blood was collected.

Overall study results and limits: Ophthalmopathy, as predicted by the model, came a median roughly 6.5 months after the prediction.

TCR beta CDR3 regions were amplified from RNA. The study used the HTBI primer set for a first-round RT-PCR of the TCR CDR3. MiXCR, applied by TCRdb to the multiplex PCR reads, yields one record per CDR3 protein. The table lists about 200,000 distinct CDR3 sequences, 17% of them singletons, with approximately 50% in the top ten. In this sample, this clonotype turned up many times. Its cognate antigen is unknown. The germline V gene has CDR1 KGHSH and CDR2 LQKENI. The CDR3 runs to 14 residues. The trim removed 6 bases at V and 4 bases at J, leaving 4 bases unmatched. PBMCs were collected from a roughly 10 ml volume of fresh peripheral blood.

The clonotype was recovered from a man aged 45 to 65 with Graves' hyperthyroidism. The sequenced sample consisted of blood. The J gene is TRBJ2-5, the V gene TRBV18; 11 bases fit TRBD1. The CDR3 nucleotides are TGTGCCAGCTCCCGGACAGGGGGCGCAGAGACCCAGTACTTC. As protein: CASSRTGGAETQYF. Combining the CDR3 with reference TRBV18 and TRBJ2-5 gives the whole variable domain NAGVMQNPRHLVRRRGQEARLRCSPMKGHSHVYWYRQLPEEGLKFMVYLQKENIIDESGMPKERFSAEFPKEGPSILRIQQVVRGDSAAYFCASSRTGGAETQYFGPGTRLLVL.